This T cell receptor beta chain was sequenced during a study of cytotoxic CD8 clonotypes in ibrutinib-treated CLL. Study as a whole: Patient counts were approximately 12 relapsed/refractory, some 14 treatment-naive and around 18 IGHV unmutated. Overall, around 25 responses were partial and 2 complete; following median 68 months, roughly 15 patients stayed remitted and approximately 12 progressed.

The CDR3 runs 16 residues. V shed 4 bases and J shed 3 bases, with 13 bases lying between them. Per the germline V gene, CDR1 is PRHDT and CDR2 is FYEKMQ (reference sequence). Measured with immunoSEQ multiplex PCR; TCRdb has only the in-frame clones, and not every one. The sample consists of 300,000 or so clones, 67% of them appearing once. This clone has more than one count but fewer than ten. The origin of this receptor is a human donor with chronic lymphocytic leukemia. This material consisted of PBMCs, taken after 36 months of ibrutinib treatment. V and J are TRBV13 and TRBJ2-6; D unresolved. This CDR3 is CASSSGGVYGANVLTF. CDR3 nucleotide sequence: TGTGCCAGCAGCTCCGGTGGGGTGTATGGGGCCAACGTCCTGACTTTC.